This T cell receptor beta chain was profiled in a study of kidney transplant recipient with SARS-CoV-2 infection. The CDR3 loop spans 13 amino acids. The germline V gene encodes CDR1 SGHAT and CDR2 FQNNGV. The germline V and J ends were trimmed by 1 base and 10 bases, with 11 bases remaining between them. Via MiXCR, TCRdb re-called the reads, giving one row per CDR3 protein. The table records 200,000 to 300,000 distinct CDR3 sequences, more than 25% of them present only once. This clonotype was detected only a few times. Sequenced material: a blood sample, taken at baseline and on day 111 from a kidney transplant recipient. The chain employs TRBV11-2 and TRBJ2-1; D call uncertain. This clonotype originated in a male patient aged 25-45 years who had COVID-19 and was a kidney transplant recipient. Some T cells may trace back to the graft donor. CDR3 nucleotide sequence: TGTGCCAGCAGCTTAGCCCCAGCTCGGGAGCAGTTCTTC. This sequence encodes CASSLAPAREQFF.